Described below is a single T cell receptor (beta chain) sequence and its context. Its antigen is not known. TCRdb re-analysed the 5' RACE reads in MiXCR, keeping a single row per CDR3 protein. The table has about 61,000 distinct CDR3 sequences, 9.5% to 15% seen once. The germline gives CDR1 SGHRS, CDR2 YFSETQ. CDR3 length: 15 residues. V lost 4 bases to trimming and J lost 5 bases; unmatched junction nucleotides: 7. This sample was included in a study of early T cells in non-severe SARS-CoV-2 infection. The study, taken as a whole, reports: A preference for anti-spike CD8 responses marked VDJdb matching, which missed private and CD4 specificities.

The sequence was obtained from an adult who was a healthcare worker with PCR-confirmed SARS-CoV-2 infection or an uninfected control (not recorded which). The donor label of this sample is uncertain. The chain has TRBV5-1 and TRBJ1-4; 8 bases align to TRBD1. Sequenced here: whole blood, sampled at baseline. CDR3 in DNA: TGCGCCAGCAGCAAAGGACAGGGTGGAAATGAAAAACTGTTTTTT. It codes for CASSKGQGGNEKLFF.